Given below is one TCR beta chain in context. The same CDR3 is also encoded by other DNA sequences in this sample. The source of the sample is a study of cytomegalovirus exposure and HLA in healthy donors. PCR primers comprised 60 Vbeta and 13 Jbeta primers. TCRdb's table, derived via immunoSEQ multiplex PCR, lists solely in-frame clones and lacks some. The sample carries 160,000 or so clones, 78% recorded once. CDR3 length: 14 residues. The germline V gene encodes CDR1 MNHNY and CDR2 SVGAGI (reference sequence). V gave up 5 bases and J gave up 1 base, with 11 bases separating them. The sequence was collected from a male donor in good health and CMV-seronegative. The sequenced sample was PBMCs. The chain carries TRBV6-6 and TRBJ1-1; D is possibly TRBD1 (5 bases). In nucleotides, the CDR3 is TGTGCCAGCAGTCCAGGGAAGGGGAACACTGAAGCTTTCTTT. The encoded protein is CASSPGKGNTEAFF.